This passage covers 22 T cell receptor beta chains from one sample sequenced in a study of CD8+CD57+ T cells in acquired aplastic anemia. Genomic DNA served as template for TCR beta VDJ and CDR3 profiling. One entry per CDR3 protein, called by TCRdb with MiXCR from the reads. Here the sample spans around 190,000 distinct CDR3 sequences, under 65% being singletons. Sample: sorted CD4+, CD8+, or CD8+CD57+ T cells (not recorded which) from PBMCs. The receptors stem from a human donor in good health.

V usage is TRBV18 and J usage is TRBJ2-1, with TRBD2 matching 8 bases. The CDR3 runs to 15 residues. With 6 bases clipped from V and 0 bases from J, the junction kept 4 bases outside the gene matches. Germline lookup yields CDR1 KGHSH and CDR2 LQKENI. The DNA of the CDR3 is TGTGCCAGCTCCCTGACTAGCGACTCCTACAATGAGCAGTTCTTC. It codes for CASSLTSDSYNEQFF.

This clonotype was seen many times. The chain joins TRBV9 to TRBJ2-7; 8 nucleotides agree with TRBD2. V shed 3 bases and J 3 bases; nucleotides not matched to a gene: 8. Germline V gives CDR1 SGDLS, CDR2 YYNGEE. CDR3 length: 15 residues. The CDR3 region is CASSEGLDSLYEQYF. Here the CDR3 DNA reads TGTGCCAGCAGCGAGGGACTAGACTCACTCTACGAGCAGTACTTC.

The chain uses TRBV19 and TRBJ1-5; TRBD1 agrees at 8 bases. V gave up 0 bases and J gave up 11 bases; unmatched junction bases: 6. CDR3 length: 14 amino acids. The germline gives CDR1 LNHDA, CDR2 SQIVND (reference sequence). The CDR3 nucleotides are TGTGCCAGTAGTATAGATCGACAGGGGAGCGCCCAGCATTTT. Translated, it gives CASSIDRQGSAQHF.

The CDR3 spells CASRLAGGGPDEQFF. CDR3 nucleotide sequence: TGTGCCAGCCGACTAGCGGGAGGGGGGCCCGATGAGCAGTTCTTC. The chain combines TRBV19 with TRBJ2-5; 14 bases match TRBD2. Gene TRBJ2-1 matches the end of the DNA better, so the J call may be wrong. The germline CDR1 and CDR2 sequences are LNHDA and SQIVND (reference sequence). The length of the CDR3 is 15 residues.

The chain carries TRBV7-2 and TRBJ1-2, with a weak D call TRBD1 (5 bases). Germline V gene data show CDR1 as SGHTA and CDR2 as FQGNSA. The CDR3 length is 15 residues. V was shortened by 5 bases and J by 0 bases, with 13 bases between the two germline ends. The chain's CDR3 is CASSPARVPNYGYTF. In DNA form, the CDR3 reads TGTGCCAGCAGCCCCGCCAGGGTTCCTAACTATGGCTACACCTTC. Looking up the rest from reference TRBV7-2 and TRBJ1-2 gives the full variable domain: GAGVSQSPSNKVTEKGKDVELRCDPISGHTALYWYRQSLGQGLEFLIYFQGNSAPDKSGLPSDRFSAERTGGSVSTLTIQRTQQEDSAVYLCASSPARVPNYGYTFGSGTRLTVV.

This clonotype appeared many times. The V gene is TRBV20-1, the J gene TRBJ2-5, with TRBD2 matching over 9 bases. There are 15 residues in the CDR3. V gave up 6 bases and J gave up 5 bases; unmatched junction bases: 13. CDR1 is DFQATT and CDR2 is SNEGSKA in the germline V gene (reference sequence). DNA for the CDR3: TGCAGTGCCAAGAGCGGGGGGCCTTTAGGGGAGACCCAGTACTTC. This encodes CSAKSGGPLGETQYF.

Comment on this clonotype: A much more abundant neighbour one base away suggests this may be a read error. The chain uses TRBV30 and TRBJ2-5; 8 nucleotides agree with TRBD1. Trimming at V came to 4 bases and at J to 9 bases, leaving 16 bases not matched to a gene. From germline, CDR1 is GTSNPN and CDR2 SVGIG (reference sequence). CDR3 length: 15 residues. The DNA of the CDR3 is TGTGCCTGGACCCCTGACAGGGGCAGGTCCGAGGCCCAGTACTTC. Translation: CAWTPDRGRSEAQYF. The variable domain in full, with the rest retrieved from reference TRBV30 and TRBJ2-5, is SQTIHQWPATLVQPVGSPLSLECTVEGTSNPNLYWYRQAAGRGLQLLFYSVGIGQISSEVPQNLSASRPQDRQFILSSKKLLLSDSGFYLCAWTPDRGRSEAQYFGPGTRLLVL.

The chain is built from TRBV2 and TRBJ2-7; D could derive from TRBD1 or TRBD2 (5 bases each). Germline CDR1 and CDR2: SNHLY and FYNNEI. Trimming took off 10 bases at V and 2 bases at J, with 15 bases between the two ends. The CDR3 sequence is 13 residues long. The CDR3 DNA is TGTGCCATCGACGGGGCAGGCCCCTACGAGCAGTACTTC. Translating it yields CAIDGAGPYEQYF. The whole variable domain, filled in from reference TRBV2 and TRBJ2-7, reads EPEVTQTPSHQVTQMGQEVILRCVPISNHLYFYWYRQILGQKVEFLVSFYNNEISEKSEIFDDQFSVERPDGSNFTLKIRSTKLEDSAMYFCAIDGAGPYEQYFGPGTRLTVT.

The chain carries TRBV7-9 and TRBJ2-2, with D tentatively TRBD1 (6 bases). This CDR3 region has 15 residues. Trimming removed 7 bases from V and 4 bases from J, with 16 bases in between. Germline V gene lookup returns CDR1 SEHNR and CDR2 FQNEAQ (reference sequence). Written as DNA, the CDR3 is TGTGCCAGCATCCACAGGGCGGACAGCACCGGGGAGCTGTTTTTT. Protein product: CASIHRADSTGELFF.

The genes are TRBV2 and TRBJ1-6, with TRBD1 matching over 11 bases. Germline V CDR1 and CDR2: SNHLY, FYNNEI. This CDR3 has 16 residues. V was clipped by 6 bases and J by 11 bases; unmatched bases: 12. The CDR3 bases are TGTGCCAGCAGGCCCCCCCAACGGGACAGGGGGACACCCCTCCACTTT. Protein sequence: CASRPPQRDRGTPLHF.

V and J are TRBV7-2 and TRBJ1-2; D remains ambiguous. The germline V and J ends were trimmed by 0 bases and 8 bases, with 16 bases remaining between them. The CDR3 spans 15 residues. Germline V gives CDR1 SGHTA, CDR2 FQGNSA. The CDR3, as DNA: TGTGCCAGCAGCTTAGCGAGCGGTCTAAGGATGGGCTACACCTTC. It yields the protein CASSLASGLRMGYTF.

This clonotype has a single count. The rearrangement links TRBV25-1 to TRBJ1-6; 7 bases are shared with TRBD1. The CDR3 extends over 15 amino acids. Germline V CDR1 and CDR2: MGHDK, SYGVNS. The trim removed 4 bases at V and 7 bases at J, leaving 7 bases unmatched. This CDR3 reads CASSVPGTANSPLHF. The CDR3, as DNA: TGTGCCAGCAGTGTCCCCGGGACAGCAAATTCACCCCTCCACTTT. Full variable domain (outside the CDR3, taken from reference TRBV25-1 and TRBJ1-6): EADIYQTPRYLVIGTGKKITLECSQTMGHDKMYWYQQDPGMELHLIHYSYGVNSTEKGDLSSESTVSRIRTEHFPLTLESARPSHTSQYLCASSVPGTANSPLHFGNGTRLTVT.

The rearrangement joins TRBV12-3 or TRBV12-4 to TRBJ2-1, with D tentatively TRBD2 (6 bases). The CDR3 sequence is 14 residues long. Trimming took 2 bases from V and 4 from J, leaving 9 bases between them. The CDR3 DNA sequence: TGTGCCAGCAGTTTACCCGGGACTTACAATGAGCAGTTCTTC. Its translation: CASSLPGTYNEQFF.

CDR3 sequence (DNA): TGTGCCAGTAGCCGGCAGGGGGGGCGACGGACTGAAGCTTTCTTT. It encodes CASSRQGGRRTEAFF. The chain has TRBV19 and TRBJ1-1, with 7 nucleotides matching TRBD1. This CDR3 contains 15 residues. Germline V gives CDR1 LNHDA, CDR2 SQIVND (reference sequence). The J segment lost 5 bases and the V segment lost 6 bases, leaving 12 bases of the junction unmatched.

The sample holds many counts of this clonotype. The chain employs TRBV2 and TRBJ1-5; D ambiguous. Germline CDR1 is SNHLY and CDR2 is FYNNEI. CDR3 length equals 14 residues. The V end lost 6 bases, the J end lost 0 bases, and 9 bases lay between the germline ends. The CDR3 loop is CASSISVSNQPQHF. The CDR3 DNA follows: TGTGCCAGCAGCATATCTGTTAGCAATCAGCCCCAGCATTTT. The full variable domain, rest sourced from reference TRBV2 and TRBJ1-5, is EPEVTQTPSHQVTQMGQEVILRCVPISNHLYFYWYRQILGQKVEFLVSFYNNEISEKSEIFDDQFSVERPDGSNFTLKIRSTKLEDSAMYFCASSISVSNQPQHFGDGTRLSIL.

V is TRBV20-1 and J is TRBJ1-6; D gene ambiguous. Germline V gene sequence: CDR1 DFQATT, CDR2 SNEGSKA (reference sequence). V lost 5 bases and J lost 8, with 16 bases in between. The CDR3 extends over 14 amino acids. This chain's CDR3 is CSASPRQFDSPLHF. Here the CDR3 DNA reads TGCAGTGCTTCCCCTCGGCAGTTCGATTCACCCCTCCACTTT.

This clonotype was observed a single time. The chain recombines TRBV2 with TRBJ2-1, with 11 bases fitting TRBD2. Unmatched junction bases numbered 11, after V lost 6 bases and J lost 4 bases. CDR3 size: 17 residues. CDR1 and CDR2 (germline): SNHLY, FYNNEI. The CDR3 bases are TGTGCCAGCAGGCCCGCCACGGGACTAGCGGATTACAATGAGCAGTTCTTC. Translated: CASRPATGLADYNEQFF.

The V gene is TRBV6-4, the J gene TRBJ1-6; 10 nucleotides line up with TRBD1. Germline assignment: CDR1 MRHNA and CDR2 SNTAGT. V shed 5 bases and J 6 bases; nucleotides not matched to a gene: 1. CDR3 size: 14 residues. CDR3 nucleotide sequence: TGTGCCAGCAGTCGGGACAGGGGTAATTCACCCCTCCACTTT. Amino acids: CASSRDRGNSPLHF.

The V gene is TRBV25-1, the J gene TRBJ1-1; 8 nucleotides agree with TRBD1. This CDR3 comprises 15 residues. J lost 2 bases, V lost 5 bases, and 7 bases had no gene match. Germline CDR1 is MGHDK and CDR2 is SYGVNS. The CDR3 DNA reads TGTGCCAGCAGTCGAGTCAGGGGGCTCAACACTGAAGCTTTCTTT. Its translation is CASSRVRGLNTEAFF.

The table lists this clonotype with many counts. CDR3: CASSSLMLTSGNTIYF. CDR3 sequence (DNA): TGTGCCAGCAGCTCTTTGATGCTCACTTCTGGAAACACCATATATTTT. The chain links TRBV7-2 to TRBJ1-3, with D unclear. Germline V gene lookup returns CDR1 SGHTA and CDR2 FQGNSA. Trimming took 4 bases from V and 1 from J, leaving 14 bases between them. The CDR3 covers 16 residues.

This clonotype was recorded at least ten times. The chain carries TRBV12-3 or TRBV12-4 and TRBJ1-2, with a weak D call TRBD1 (5 bases). The CDR3 totals 14 residues. Trimming left V 4 bases short and J 6 bases short, with 15 bases between. Here the CDR3 reads CASSSPSGHHGYTF. CDR3 DNA: TGTGCCAGCAGTTCCCCGTCGGGGCATCATGGCTACACCTTC.

This clonotype was detected a few times. The chain carries TRBV7-2 and TRBJ2-7; D unclear. Germline values: CDR1 SGHTA, CDR2 FQGNSA. With 4 bases removed from V and 4 bases from J, the gap between germline ends came to 17 bases. The CDR3 spans 15 residues. The CDR3 DNA sequence: TGTGCCAGCAGCTCGCTCGGTACAGTAGGTTACGAGCAGTACTTC. Its translation is CASSSLGTVGYEQYF.